This T cell receptor (beta chain) emerged from a study of cytomegalovirus exposure and HLA in healthy donors. The primer mix had 60 Vbeta and 13 Jbeta primers. Libraries were prepared by immunoSEQ multiplex PCR; TCRdb keeps only in-frame clonotypes and omits some of them. The table shows about 130,000 clones, with around three quarters occurring only once. V shed 5 bases, J shed 0 bases, and the junction held 7 bases outside the gene matches. The CDR3 has 15 residues. The chain joins TRBV6-7 to TRBJ2-7; 7 bases are a match to TRBD1. TRBV6-7 is classed as an ORF, of uncertain function. The sequenced material came from PBMCs. This sequence was found in a female donor in good health and CMV-seronegative. CDR3 nucleotides: TGTGCCAGCAGTACCAAGACAGGGAGCTCCTACGAGCAGTACTTC. It yields the protein CASSTKTGSSYEQYF.